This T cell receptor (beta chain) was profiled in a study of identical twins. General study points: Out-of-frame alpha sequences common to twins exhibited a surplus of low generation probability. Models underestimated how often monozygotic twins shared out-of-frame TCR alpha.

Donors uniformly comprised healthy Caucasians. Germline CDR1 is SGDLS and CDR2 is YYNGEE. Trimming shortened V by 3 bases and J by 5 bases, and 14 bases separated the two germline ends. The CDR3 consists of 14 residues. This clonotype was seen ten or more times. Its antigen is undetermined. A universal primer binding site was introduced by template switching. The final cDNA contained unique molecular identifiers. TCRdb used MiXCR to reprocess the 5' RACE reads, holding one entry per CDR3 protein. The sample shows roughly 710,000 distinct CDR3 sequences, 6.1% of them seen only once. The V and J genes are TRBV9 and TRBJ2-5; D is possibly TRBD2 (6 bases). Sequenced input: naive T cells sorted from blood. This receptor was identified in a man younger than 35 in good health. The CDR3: CASSGGTPYETQYF. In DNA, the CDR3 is TGTGCCAGCAGCGGCGGGACTCCGTACGAGACCCAGTACTTC.